This entry concerns a single T cell receptor beta chain. The target antigen is unknown. Profiling relied on immunoSEQ multiplex PCR, and the TCRdb table lists in-frame clones only, not all of them. The sample consists of approximately 810,000 clones, over 90% of them appearing once. V was clipped by 5 bases and J by 0 bases, with 11 bases between them. This CDR3 contains 15 residues. Germline assignment: CDR1 LNHDA and CDR2 SQIVND (reference sequence). In the naive CD8 group, cells lacked CD45RO and were positively selected for CCR7, so terminally differentiated effector memory CD45RA+ cells were left out. The data are from a study of shared clonotypes between healthy human individuals. Study findings and constraints: A few donors had approximately 4.6% of their naive CD4 clonotypes in common.

This receptor was obtained from a man in his thirties or forties in good health. This chain links TRBV19 with TRBJ2-1; possibly TRBD2 for D (6 bases). Sequenced sample: naive CD8+ T cells sorted from blood. Written as DNA, the CDR3 is TGTGCCAGTAGTGTCCTCGGGGGCTCCTACAATGAGCAGTTCTTC. It codes for CASSVLGGSYNEQFF.